The source of this T cell receptor (beta chain) is a study of T cell responses to AZD1222 COVID-19 vaccine. The table came from immunoSEQ multiplex PCR; TCRdb's copy has only in-frame clones and leaves some out. The table shows more than 90,000 clones, with around 81% occurring only once. Whole-study results and caveats: There were mostly white British donors and more females than males, and clonal diversity was possibly underestimated. Across spike, vaccine-associated CD4 TCRs were found, dominant at 160-218 and 743-854. Only after the peak T cell response were repertoires sampled. Baseline seropositivity characterized only six AZD1222 recipients.

The CDR3 is made up of 12 amino acids. CDR1 and CDR2 from the germline V gene are MNHEY and SMNVEV (reference sequence). V dropped 4 bases and J dropped 9; count of bases not matched to a gene: 5. In the case of this clone: Its antigen remains unknown.

The material sequenced was peripheral blood, taken on day 0 of AZD1222 vaccination. The J gene is TRBJ1-2, the V gene TRBV27; 7 bases fit TRBD1. This TCR was sampled from an adult in good health. The CDR3 region is CASSSQQGSYTF. The CDR3 nucleotides are TGTGCCAGCAGTTCCCAACAGGGGAGCTACACCTTC.